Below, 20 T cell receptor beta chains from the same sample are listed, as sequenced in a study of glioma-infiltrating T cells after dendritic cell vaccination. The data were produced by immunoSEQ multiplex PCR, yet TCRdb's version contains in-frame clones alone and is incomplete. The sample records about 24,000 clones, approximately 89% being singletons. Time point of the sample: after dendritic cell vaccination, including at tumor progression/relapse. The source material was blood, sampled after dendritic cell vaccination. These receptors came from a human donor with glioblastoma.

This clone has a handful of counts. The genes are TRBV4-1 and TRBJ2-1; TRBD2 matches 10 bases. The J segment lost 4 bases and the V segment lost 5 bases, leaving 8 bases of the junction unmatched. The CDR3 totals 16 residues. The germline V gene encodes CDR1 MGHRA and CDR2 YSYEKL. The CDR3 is CASSESTSGTYNEQFF. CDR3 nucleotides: TGCGCCAGCAGCGAATCCACTAGCGGGACGTACAATGAGCAGTTCTTC.

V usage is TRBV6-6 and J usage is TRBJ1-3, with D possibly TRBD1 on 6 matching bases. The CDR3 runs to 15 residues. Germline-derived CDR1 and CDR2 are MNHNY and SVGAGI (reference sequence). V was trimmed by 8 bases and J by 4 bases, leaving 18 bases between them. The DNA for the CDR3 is TGTGCCAGCTCACCGGCGGGGGGCAGGGGAAACACCATATATTTT. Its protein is CASSPAGGRGNTIYF.

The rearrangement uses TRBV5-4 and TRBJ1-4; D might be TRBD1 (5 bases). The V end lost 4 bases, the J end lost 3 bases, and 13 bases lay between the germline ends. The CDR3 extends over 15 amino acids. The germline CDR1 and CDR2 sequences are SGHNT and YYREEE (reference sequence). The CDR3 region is CASSPRAGSNEKLFF. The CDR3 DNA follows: TGTGCCAGCAGCCCCCGGGCAGGGTCTAATGAAAAACTGTTTTTT.

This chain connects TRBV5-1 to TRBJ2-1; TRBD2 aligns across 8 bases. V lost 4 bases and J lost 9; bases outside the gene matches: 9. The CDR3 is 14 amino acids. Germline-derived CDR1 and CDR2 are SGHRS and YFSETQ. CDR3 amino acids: CASSLGGAQREQFF. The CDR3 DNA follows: TGCGCCAGCAGCCTCGGGGGGGCCCAACGTGAGCAGTTCTTC.

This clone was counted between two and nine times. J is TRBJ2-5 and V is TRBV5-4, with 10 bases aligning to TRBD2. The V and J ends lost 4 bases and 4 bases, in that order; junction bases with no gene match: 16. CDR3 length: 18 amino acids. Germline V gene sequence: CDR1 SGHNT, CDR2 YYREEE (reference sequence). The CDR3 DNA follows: TGTGCCAGCAGCCCCCAGGGGAGCGGGGGGGCGCGGCGAGAGACCCAGTACTTC. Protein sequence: CASSPQGSGGARRETQYF.

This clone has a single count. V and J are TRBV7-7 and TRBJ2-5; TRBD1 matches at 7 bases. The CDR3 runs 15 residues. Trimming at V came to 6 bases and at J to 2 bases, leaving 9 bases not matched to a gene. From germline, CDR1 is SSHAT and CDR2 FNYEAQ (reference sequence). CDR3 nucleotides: TGTGCCAGCAGTACCGGGACAGCCGCTCAAGAGACCCAGTACTTC. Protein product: CASSTGTAAQETQYF.

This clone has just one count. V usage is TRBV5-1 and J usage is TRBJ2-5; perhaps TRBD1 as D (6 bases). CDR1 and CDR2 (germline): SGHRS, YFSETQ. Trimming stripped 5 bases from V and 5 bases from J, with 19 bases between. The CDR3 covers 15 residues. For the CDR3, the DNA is TGCGCCAGCAGTCCTTCCGGGACAACAGTGGAGACCCAGTACTTC. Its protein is CASSPSGTTVETQYF.

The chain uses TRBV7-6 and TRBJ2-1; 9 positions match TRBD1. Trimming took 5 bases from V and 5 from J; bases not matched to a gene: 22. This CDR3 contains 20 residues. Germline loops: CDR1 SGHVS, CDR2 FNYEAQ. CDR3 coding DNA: TGTGCCAGCAGCCCATTGACAGGGGGGTTAATCACAGGGAGGAACAATGAGCAGTTCTTC. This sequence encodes CASSPLTGGLITGRNNEQFF.

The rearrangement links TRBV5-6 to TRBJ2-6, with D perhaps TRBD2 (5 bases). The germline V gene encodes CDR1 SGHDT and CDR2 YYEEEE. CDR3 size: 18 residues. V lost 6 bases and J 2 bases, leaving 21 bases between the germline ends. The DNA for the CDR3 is TGTGCCAGCACCCGGACTTCCGTGTCGGGGACTGGGGCCAACGTCCTGACTTTC. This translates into CASTRTSVSGTGANVLTF.

The CDR3 bases are TGTGCCAGCAGCTTGGACAGAATTTTGTATGGCTACACCTTC. Its translation: CASSLDRILYGYTF. The chain is built from TRBV5-4 and TRBJ1-2; no reliable D call. Germline values: CDR1 SGHNT, CDR2 YYREEE (reference sequence). The CDR3 extends over 14 amino acids. Trimming pared 0 bases from V and 5 bases from J, leaving 11 bases between.

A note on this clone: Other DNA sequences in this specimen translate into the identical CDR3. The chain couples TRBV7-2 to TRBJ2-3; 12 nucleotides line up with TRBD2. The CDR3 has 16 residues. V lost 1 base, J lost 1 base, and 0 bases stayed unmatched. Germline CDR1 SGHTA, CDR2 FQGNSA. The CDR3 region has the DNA TGTGCCAGCAGCTTAGGACTAGCGGGGGGCACAGATACGCAGTATTTT. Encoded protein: CASSLGLAGGTDTQYF.

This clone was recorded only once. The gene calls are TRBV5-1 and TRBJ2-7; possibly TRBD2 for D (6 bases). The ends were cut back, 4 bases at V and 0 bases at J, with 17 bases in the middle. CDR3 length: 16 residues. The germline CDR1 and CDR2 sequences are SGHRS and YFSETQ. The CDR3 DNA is TGCGCCAGCAGCCCGATGGGGGGAGCGAGCTCCTACGAGCAGTACTTC. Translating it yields CASSPMGGASSYEQYF.

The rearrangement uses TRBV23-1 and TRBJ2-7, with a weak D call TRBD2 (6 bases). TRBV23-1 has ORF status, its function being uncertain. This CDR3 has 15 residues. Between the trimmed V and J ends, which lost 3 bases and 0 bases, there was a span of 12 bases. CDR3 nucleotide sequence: TGCGCCAGCAGTCAGGACTACCACACCTCCTACGAGCAGTACTTC. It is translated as CASSQDYHTSYEQYF.

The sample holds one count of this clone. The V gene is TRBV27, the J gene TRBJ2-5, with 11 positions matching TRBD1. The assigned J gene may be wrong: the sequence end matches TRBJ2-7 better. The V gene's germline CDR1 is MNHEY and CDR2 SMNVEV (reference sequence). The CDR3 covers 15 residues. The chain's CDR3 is CASSLGQGDFSEQYF. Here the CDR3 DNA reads TGTGCCAGCAGTTTGGGACAGGGGGATTTTTCCGAGCAGTACTTC.

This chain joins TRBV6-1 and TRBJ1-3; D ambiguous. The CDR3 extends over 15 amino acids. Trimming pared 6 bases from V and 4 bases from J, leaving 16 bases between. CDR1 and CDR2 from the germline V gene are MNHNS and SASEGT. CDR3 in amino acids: CASSGFSGLGNTIYF. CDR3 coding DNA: TGTGCCAGCAGCGGTTTTTCCGGGTTGGGAAACACCATATATTTT.

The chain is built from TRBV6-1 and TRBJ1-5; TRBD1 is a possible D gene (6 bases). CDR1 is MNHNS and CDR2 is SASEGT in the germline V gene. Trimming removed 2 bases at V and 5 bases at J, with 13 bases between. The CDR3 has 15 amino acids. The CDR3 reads CASSERPGAYQPQHF. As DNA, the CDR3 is TGTGCCAGCAGTGAAAGGCCAGGGGCCTATCAGCCCCAGCATTTT.

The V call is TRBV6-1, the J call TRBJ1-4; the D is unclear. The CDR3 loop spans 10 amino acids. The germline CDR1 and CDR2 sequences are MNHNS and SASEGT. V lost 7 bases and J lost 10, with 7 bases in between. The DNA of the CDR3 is TGTGCCAGCAAGGAGGGAAAACTGTTTTTT. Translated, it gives CASKEGKLFF.

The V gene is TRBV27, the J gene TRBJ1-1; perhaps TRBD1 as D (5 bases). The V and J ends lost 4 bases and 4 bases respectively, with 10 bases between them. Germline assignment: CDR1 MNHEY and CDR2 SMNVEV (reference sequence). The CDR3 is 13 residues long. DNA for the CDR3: TGTGCCAGCAGTTCCTCTCAGGGCACTGAAGCTTTCTTT. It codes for CASSSSQGTEAFF.

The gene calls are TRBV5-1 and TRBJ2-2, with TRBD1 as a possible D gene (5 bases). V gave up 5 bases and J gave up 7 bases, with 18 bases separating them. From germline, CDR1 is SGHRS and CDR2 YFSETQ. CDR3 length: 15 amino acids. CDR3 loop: CASRGVKQVYGELFF. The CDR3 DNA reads TGCGCCAGCAGAGGGGTCAAACAGGTTTACGGGGAGCTGTTTTTT.

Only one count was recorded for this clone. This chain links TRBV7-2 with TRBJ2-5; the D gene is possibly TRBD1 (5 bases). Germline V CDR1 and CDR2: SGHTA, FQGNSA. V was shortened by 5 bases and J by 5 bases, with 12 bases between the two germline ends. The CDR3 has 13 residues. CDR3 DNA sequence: TGTGCCAGCAGCGAGACAGTGCTGGAGACCCAGTACTTC. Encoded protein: CASSETVLETQYF.